The rows below give T cell receptor beta chains drawn from one sample of a study of shared clonotypes between healthy human individuals. Assay: immunoSEQ multiplex PCR; the TCRdb copy retains only in-frame clones and omits some. This table has roughly 450,000 clones, 70% to 80% appearing once. The sample consisted of PBMCs. The receptors come from a woman aged 40 to 55 in good health. Some clones in this sample may be carry-over from other donors' samples. CDR3s include the opening cysteine and the closing phenylalanine or tryptophan. D genes are given only for firm matches. Size values are once, few and many counts, or a class for expanded clones, and some rows have none.

>-|TRBV27|TRBJ1-2|-
CASRRGVGNYGYTF
TGTGCCAGCAGGAGGGGAGTGGGCAACTATGGCTACACCTTC
>-|TRBV19|TRBJ2-4|-
CASSMGYREDIQYF
TGTGCCAGTAGTATGGGGTACAGGGAGGACATTCAGTACTTC
>many|TRBV11-2|TRBJ1-2|-
CASSPRISYTF
TGTGCCAGCAGCCCCAGGATCAGCTACACCTTC
>-|TRBV10-3|TRBJ2-7|TRBD1
CAISETGGPYEQYF
TGTGCCATCAGTGAAACAGGGGGCCCCTACGAGCAGTACTTC
>-|TRBV19|TRBJ2-1|-
CASSSQGIHVSEQFF
TGTGCCAGTAGTAGCCAGGGAATTCACGTTTCTGAGCAGTTCTTC
>-|TRBV11-2|TRBJ2-1|TRBD2
CASSTLSGRIYNEQFF
TGTGCCAGCAGCACCCTTAGCGGGAGGATCTACAATGAGCAGTTCTTC
>-|TRBV10-1|TRBJ2-7|-
CASSSGRMSSYEQYF
TGCGCCAGCAGTTCGGGACGTATGAGCTCCTACGAGCAGTACTTC
>once|TRBV11-2|TRBJ1-1|-
CASSWQGNTEAFF
TGTGCCAGCAGCTGGCAGGGGAACACTGAAGCTTTCTTT
>-|TRBV28|TRBJ2-2|TRBD1
CASSKGQGAGELFF
TGTGCCAGCAGTAAAGGACAGGGCGCCGGGGAGCTGTTTTTT
>-|TRBV28|TRBJ2-5|-
CASSFLQGTGETQYF
TGTGCCAGCAGTTTCTTGCAGGGGACGGGAGAGACCCAGTACTTC
>-|TRBV7-9|TRBJ1-2|TRBD1
CASSLGGTGSYGYTF
TGTGCCAGCAGCTTAGGCGGGACAGGGTCCTATGGCTACACCTTC
>-|TRBV14|TRBJ2-7|TRBD2
CASSPTGTSFEQYF
TGTGCCAGCAGCCCGACCGGGACTAGCTTTGAGCAGTACTTC
>few|TRBV5-1|TRBJ1-1|TRBD1
CASSLRTGRSTEAFF
TGCGCCAGCAGCTTGCGGACAGGGAGGAGCACTGAAGCTTTCTTT
>few|TRBV30|TRBJ2-1|TRBD2
CAWSWLAGNNEQFF
TGTGCCTGGAGTTGGCTAGCGGGAAACAATGAGCAGTTCTTC
>-|TRBV29-1|TRBJ1-1|-
CSVGSVWGTEAFF
TGCAGCGTTGGGTCGGTTTGGGGAACTGAAGCTTTCTTT
>-|TRBV4-1|TRBJ1-2|-
CASSQDWLPTESNYGYTF
TGCGCCAGCAGCCAAGATTGGCTCCCAACAGAGTCTAACTATGGCTACACCTTC
>-|TRBV2|TRBJ2-7|TRBD2
CASSGELAGMVYEQYF
TGTGCCAGCAGTGGGGAGCTAGCGGGGATGGTCTACGAGCAGTACTTC
>many|TRBV28|TRBJ2-7|TRBD1
CASTFHRGMGPYEQYF
TGTGCCAGCACATTCCACAGGGGAATGGGTCCCTACGAGCAGTACTTC
>-|TRBV2|TRBJ1-1|-
CASSLWGTEAFF
TGTGCCAGCAGTCTATGGGGCACTGAAGCTTTCTTT
>-|TRBV6-5|TRBJ1-2|-
CASSYSIRNYGYTF
TGTGCCAGCAGTTACTCGATCAGGAACTATGGCTACACCTTC
>-|TRBV5-6|TRBJ2-5|-
CASSGQGRTGKGGTQYF
TGTGCCAGCAGCGGGCAAGGGAGGACGGGGAAGGGAGGGACCCAGTACTTC
>-|TRBV28|TRBJ2-5|-
CASSLPKTWGSEETQYF
TGTGCCAGCAGTTTACCCAAGACCTGGGGCAGCGAAGAGACCCAGTACTTC
>-|TRBV5-4|TRBJ2-3|TRBD2
CASSFPGAGGRSGDTQYF
TGTGCCAGCAGCTTCCCTGGAGCGGGAGGTCGTTCCGGAGATACGCAGTATTTT
>once|TRBV7-9|TRBJ1-1|TRBD1
CASSPDRGLSTEAFF
TGTGCCAGCAGTCCGGACAGGGGGCTTAGCACTGAAGCTTTCTTT
>once|TRBV4-2|TRBJ2-3|-
CASSQERATDTQYF
TGTGCCAGCAGCCAAGAGAGGGCTACAGATACGCAGTATTTT
>-|TRBV7-2|TRBJ2-5|TRBD2
CASSAGLPQETQYF
TGTGCCAGCAGCGCGGGACTACCCCAAGAGACCCAGTACTTC
>-|TRBV11-1|TRBJ2-1|-
CASSSSTGTGNNEQFF
TGTGCCAGCAGCTCCTCGACCGGGACTGGCAACAATGAGCAGTTCTTC
>-|TRBV7-2|TRBJ2-1|TRBD2
CASSPGTRVGNEQFF
TGTGCCAGCAGCCCCGGGACTAGGGTGGGCAATGAGCAGTTCTTC
>-|TRBV7-9|TRBJ2-1|-
CASSLSAATINEQFF
TGTGCCAGCAGCTTATCGGCTGCTACAATCAATGAGCAGTTCTTC
>-|TRBV5-6|TRBJ1-2|-
CASSLYALGGYGYTF
TGTGCCAGCAGCTTGTATGCCCTGGGGGGCTATGGCTACACCTTC
>-|TRBV7-6|TRBJ2-7|-
CASSSYLREQYF
TGTGCCAGCAGCTCCTACCTACGAGAGCAGTACTTC
>-|TRBV21-1|TRBJ2-7|-
CASSERRSSTYEQYF
TGTGCCAGCAGCGAAAGGAGGTCTAGTACCTACGAGCAGTACTTC
>-|TRBV7-2|TRBJ2-5|TRBD1
CASSFGQGRETQYF
TGTGCCAGCAGCTTTGGACAGGGCCGGGAGACCCAGTACTTC
>-|TRBV7-3|TRBJ2-1|-
CASSLDYQTQFF
TGTGCCAGCAGCTTAGACTACCAGACGCAGTTCTTC
>-|TRBV7-2|TRBJ1-5|-
CASSGGDYSNQPQHF
TGTGCCAGCAGCGGAGGGGATTATAGCAATCAGCCCCAGCATTTT
>-|TRBV6-1|TRBJ2-7|-
CASSEAVVSSSYEQYF
TGTGCCAGCAGTGAAGCCGTTGTCAGCAGCTCCTACGAGCAGTACTTC
>-|TRBV5-1|TRBJ2-7|-
CASSPTGTYAYEQYF
TGCGCCAGCAGCCCCACCGGGACGTACGCCTACGAGCAGTACTTC
>-|TRBV2|TRBJ2-1|-
CATPTKIGGYSSNEQFF
TGTGCCACCCCCACAAAGATTGGTGGGTACTCTAGCAATGAGCAGTTCTTC
>-|TRBV4-2|TRBJ2-1|TRBD2
CASSQELKTGLAGPSSYNEQFF
TGTGCCAGCAGCCAAGAACTCAAAACCGGACTAGCGGGACCTAGCTCCTACAATGAGCAGTTCTTC
>-|TRBV28|TRBJ2-4|-
CASSFGRVVRVAKNIQYF
TGTGCCAGCAGTTTTGGCAGGGTGGTTCGGGTAGCCAAAAACATTCAGTACTTC
>-|TRBV27|TRBJ2-1|-
CASVRLQGGNEQFF
TGTGCCAGCGTACGTCTGCAGGGCGGCAATGAGCAGTTCTTC